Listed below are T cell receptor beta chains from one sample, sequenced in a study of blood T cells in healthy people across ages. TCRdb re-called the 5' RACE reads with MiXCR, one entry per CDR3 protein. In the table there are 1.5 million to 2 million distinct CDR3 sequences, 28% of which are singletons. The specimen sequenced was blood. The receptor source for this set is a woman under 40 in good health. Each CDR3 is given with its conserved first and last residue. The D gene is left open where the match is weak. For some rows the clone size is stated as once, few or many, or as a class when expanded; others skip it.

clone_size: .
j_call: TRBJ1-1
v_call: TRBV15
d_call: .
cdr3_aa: CATSAGPGTEAFF
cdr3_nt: TGTGCCACCAGCGCAGGACCAGGGACTGAAGCTTTCTTT

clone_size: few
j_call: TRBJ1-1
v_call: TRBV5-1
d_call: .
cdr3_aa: CASQVGPSGTEAFF
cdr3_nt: TGCGCCAGTCAGGTGGGGCCCTCAGGCACTGAAGCTTTCTTT

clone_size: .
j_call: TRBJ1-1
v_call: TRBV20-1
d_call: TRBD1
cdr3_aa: CSAKTGGNTEAFF
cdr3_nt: TGCAGTGCCAAGACAGGGGGGAACACTGAAGCTTTCTTT

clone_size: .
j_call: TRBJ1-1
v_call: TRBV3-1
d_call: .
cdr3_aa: CASSQDLRGRREGNTEAFF
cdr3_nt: TGTGCCAGCAGCCAAGACCTCAGAGGCCGACGGGAAGGGAACACTGAAGCTTTCTTT

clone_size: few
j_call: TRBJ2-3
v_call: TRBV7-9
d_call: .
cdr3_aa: CASSLGGISKNTQYF
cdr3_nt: TGTGCCAGCAGCTTAGGGGGCATTTCTAAAAATACGCAGTATTTT

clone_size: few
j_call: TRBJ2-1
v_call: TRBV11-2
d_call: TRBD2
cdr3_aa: CTSSGGTSGGPREQFF
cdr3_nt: TGTACCAGCAGCGGTGGGACTAGCGGGGGCCCGAGGGAGCAGTTCTTC

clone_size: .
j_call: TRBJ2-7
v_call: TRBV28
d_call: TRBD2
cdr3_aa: CASSLLASGGGEQYF
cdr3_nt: TGTGCCAGCAGTTTATTGGCTAGCGGGGGAGGCGAGCAGTACTTC

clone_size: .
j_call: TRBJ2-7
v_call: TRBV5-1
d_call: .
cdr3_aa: CASRIGQGSYEQYF
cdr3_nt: TGCGCCAGCAGGATTGGCCAGGGCTCCTACGAGCAGTACTTC

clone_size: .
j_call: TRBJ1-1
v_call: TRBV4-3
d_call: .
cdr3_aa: CASSQVSGDEAFF
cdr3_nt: TGCGCCAGCAGCCAAGTGTCGGGGGATGAAGCTTTCTTT

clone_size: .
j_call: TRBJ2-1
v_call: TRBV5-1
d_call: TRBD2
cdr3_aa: CASSLGLAGENNEQFF
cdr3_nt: TGCGCCAGCAGCTTGGGACTAGCGGGAGAGAACAATGAGCAGTTCTTC

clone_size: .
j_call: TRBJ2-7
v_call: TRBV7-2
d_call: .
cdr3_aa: CASSSKGGWGVLYNEQYF
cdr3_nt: TGTGCCAGCAGCTCCAAAGGTGGGTGGGGAGTCCTCTACAACGAGCAGTACTTC

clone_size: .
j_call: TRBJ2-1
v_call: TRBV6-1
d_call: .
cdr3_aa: CASSEVGNEQFF
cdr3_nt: TGTGCCAGCTCCGAGGTGGGCAATGAGCAGTTCTTC

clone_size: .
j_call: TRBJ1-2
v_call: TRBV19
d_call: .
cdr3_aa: CASSIEGVGNYGYTF
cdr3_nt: TGTGCCAGTAGTATAGAGGGAGTCGGTAACTATGGCTACACCTTC

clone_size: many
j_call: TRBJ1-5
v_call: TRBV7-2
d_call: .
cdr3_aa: CASSPRGEQPQHF
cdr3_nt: TGTGCCAGCAGCCCCAGGGGTGAACAGCCCCAGCATTTT

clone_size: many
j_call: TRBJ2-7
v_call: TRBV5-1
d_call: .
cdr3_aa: CASYDGGPYYEQYF
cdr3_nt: TGCGCCAGCTACGACGGGGGGCCCTACTACGAGCAGTACTTC

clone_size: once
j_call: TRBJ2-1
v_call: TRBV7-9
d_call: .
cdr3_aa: CASSLGGPPLNEQFF
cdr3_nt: TGTGCCAGCAGCCTCGGGGGACCTCCGCTCAATGAGCAGTTCTTC

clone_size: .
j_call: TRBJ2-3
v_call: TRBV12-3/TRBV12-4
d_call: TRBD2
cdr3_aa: CASSLGRERRDTQYF
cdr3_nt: TGTGCCAGCAGTTTAGGGCGGGAGCGTAGGGATACGCAGTATTTT